The 32 T cell receptor beta chains presented below share a single source sample, sequenced in a study of T cell repertoires in cytomegalovirus infection. MiXCR, applied by TCRdb to the reads, yields one record per CDR3 protein. The profile shows around 740,000 distinct CDR3 sequences, 35% to 40% of them singletons. Sequenced material: PBMCs. Every receptor here comes from a human donor in good health (CMV status not recorded). Some clones in this sample may be carry-over from other donors' samples.

The chain carries TRBV6-1 and TRBJ1-5, with D perhaps matching TRBD1 (5 bases). Per the germline V gene, CDR1 is MNHNS and CDR2 is SASEGT. The CDR3 covers 13 residues. V lost 6 bases, J lost 7 bases, and 13 bases lay in between. CDR3 nucleotide sequence: TGTGCCAGCAGCAAACCCGGGGGACAGCCCCAGCATTTT. Translated, it gives CASSKPGGQPQHF.

The chain is built from TRBV11-2 and TRBJ1-2; D may be TRBD1 (5 bases). Between the trimmed V and J ends, which lost 5 bases and 8 bases, there was a span of 18 bases. Germline CDR1 is SGHAT and CDR2 is FQNNGV. The CDR3 has 14 residues. The CDR3 here is CASSTRGAGDGYTF. Written as DNA, the CDR3 is TGTGCCAGCAGCACCAGAGGAGCGGGGGACGGCTACACCTTC. Full variable domain (missing parts from reference TRBV11-2 and TRBJ1-2): EAGVAQSPRYKIIEKRQSVAFWCNPISGHATLYWYQQILGQGPKLLIQFQNNGVVDDSQLPKDRFSAERLKGVDSTLKIQPAKLEDSAVYLCASSTRGAGDGYTFGSGTRLTVV.

The chain carries TRBV10-3 and TRBJ1-2; 7 positions match TRBD1. Germline CDR1 and CDR2: ENHRY and SYGVKD. The CDR3 sequence is 13 residues long. Trimming took 6 bases from V and 2 from J; bases not matched to a gene: 3. The DNA of the CDR3 is TGTGCCATCAGCCTGACAGGGAACTATGGCTACACCTTC. It is translated as CAISLTGNYGYTF.

This clonotype was observed many times. The V gene is TRBV7-8, the J gene TRBJ1-1, with 10 nucleotides matching TRBD1. The CDR3 has 15 amino acids. In germline, CDR1 is SGHVS, CDR2 FQNEAQ. V was pared by 5 bases and J by 4 bases, with 7 bases of the junction left unmatched. CDR3 DNA: TGTGCCAGCAGCCTAGGACAGGGGGTCGGCACTGAAGCTTTCTTT. It translates to CASSLGQGVGTEAFF.

For the CDR3, the DNA is TGTGCCAGCAGCACCGGACAGCTTGGGGGGACGAAGCAGTACTTC. Its translation: CASSTGQLGGTKQYF. The rearrangement uses TRBV7-2 and TRBJ2-7; the D gene could be TRBD1 or TRBD2 (6 bases each). V was clipped by 5 bases and J by 8 bases, with 22 bases between them. CDR1 SGHTA and CDR2 FQGNSA come from the germline V gene. The length of the CDR3 is 15 residues.

V and J are TRBV10-3 and TRBJ2-1, with 8 nucleotides matching TRBD2. The CDR3 is made up of 15 amino acids. With 9 bases clipped from V and 7 bases from J, the junction kept 14 bases outside the gene matches. CDR1 is ENHRY, CDR2 SYGVKD, per germline. CDR3 sequence reads: CAIARSGTRVNEQFF. Here the CDR3 DNA reads TGTGCCATAGCCAGATCCGGGACTAGAGTAAATGAGCAGTTCTTC.

This clonotype has a handful of counts. V is TRBV27 and J is TRBJ2-1, with TRBD1 as a possible D gene (7 bases). The ends were cut back, 1 base at V and 3 bases at J, with 16 bases in the middle. The CDR3 spans 17 residues. Germline V gene lookup returns CDR1 MNHEY and CDR2 SMNVEV (reference sequence). The CDR3 loop is CASSLLGGADYYNEQFF. The CDR3 DNA sequence: TGTGCCAGCAGTTTATTAGGGGGCGCGGACTACTACAATGAGCAGTTCTTC.

J is TRBJ2-1 and V is TRBV24-1, with D possibly TRBD2 on 6 matching bases. CDR1 and CDR2 from the germline V gene are KGHDR and SFDVKD. The CDR3 contains 13 residues. V was trimmed by 10 bases and J by 8 bases, leaving 17 bases between them. CDR3 sequence (DNA): TGTGCCACAAAGTTGGGCGGGAATCATGAGCAGTTCTTC. This encodes CATKLGGNHEQFF.

The chain has TRBV10-3 and TRBJ1-1; D remains unclear. CDR3 length: 13 amino acids. Trimming took 11 bases from V and 0 from J, leaving 13 bases between them. Looked up from germline, CDR1 is ENHRY and CDR2 is SYGVKD. CDR3 amino acids: CAARTEMNTEAFF. As DNA, the CDR3 is TGTGCCGCTAGGACGGAGATGAACACTGAAGCTTTCTTT.

This clonotype has a count of ten or more. The chain combines TRBV7-6 with TRBJ2-3; D is possibly TRBD1 or TRBD2 (5 bases each). Germline CDR1 SGHVS, CDR2 FNYEAQ. The ends were cut back, 5 bases at V and 4 bases at J, with 19 bases in the middle. This CDR3 spans 16 amino acids. CDR3 DNA: TGTGCCAGCAGCCGGGCCCTCAGGGACGGATCAGATACGCAGTATTTT. It codes for CASSRALRDGSDTQYF.

Only a few counts were recorded for this clonotype. The chain employs TRBV6-4 and TRBJ2-7; the D gene is possibly TRBD2 (6 bases). Trimming stripped 0 bases from V and 7 bases from J, with 13 bases between. Germline CDR1 and CDR2: MRHNA and SNTAGT. The CDR3 loop spans 14 amino acids. CDR3 sequence (DNA): TGTGCCAGCAGTGACTCAGTGGGGGAGGTAGAGCAGTACTTC. Its translation: CASSDSVGEVEQYF.

This clonotype was recorded many times. The V and J genes are TRBV7-8 and TRBJ1-5; D gene unclear. The V and J ends lost 5 bases and 2 bases respectively, with 13 bases between them. The CDR3 covers 15 residues. CDR1 is SGHVS and CDR2 is FQNEAQ in the germline V gene. The CDR3 sequence: CASSLDGRGNQPQHF. The CDR3 DNA reads TGTGCCAGCAGCCTCGACGGTAGGGGCAATCAGCCCCAGCATTTT.

This chain links TRBV5-6 with TRBJ1-2; perhaps TRBD1 as D (5 bases). V was clipped by 2 bases and J by 8 bases, with 16 bases between them. This CDR3 region has 14 residues. CDR1 is SGHDT and CDR2 is YYEEEE in the germline V gene. DNA of the CDR3: TGTGCCAGCAGCTTTTCATGGGGCACGGGCGGCTACACCTTC. Its translation: CASSFSWGTGGYTF.

This clonotype was detected only a few times. The gene calls are TRBV2 and TRBJ2-5; D is possibly TRBD1 (5 bases). Deletions cut 7 bases from V and 4 bases from J, with 16 bases between. The CDR3 length is 14 residues. CDR1 and CDR2 from the germline V gene are SNHLY and FYNNEI. The CDR3 region has the DNA TGTGCCAGCAAACGGGCCTACACAGGAGAGACCCAGTACTTC. Residues: CASKRAYTGETQYF.

This chain joins TRBV20-1 and TRBJ2-7, with 8 bases aligning to TRBD2. The CDR3 runs to 13 residues. Losses at the gene ends were 2 bases for V and 5 bases for J; bases not matched to a gene: 5. CDR1 and CDR2 (germline): DFQATT, SNEGSKA (reference sequence). The CDR3: CSARSGSNHEQYF. CDR3 nucleotides: TGCAGTGCTAGAAGCGGGAGTAACCACGAGCAGTACTTC.

The chain joins TRBV25-1 to TRBJ2-7; possibly TRBD1 for D (5 bases). Trimming pared 6 bases from V and 2 bases from J, leaving 11 bases between. The CDR3 extends over 13 amino acids. Germline V lookup: CDR1 MGHDK, CDR2 SYGVNS. CDR3 bases: TGTGCCAGCAGGGGAACAGGACCCTACGAGCAGTACTTC. Protein product: CASRGTGPYEQYF.

This clonotype was observed a few times. The chain joins TRBV28 to TRBJ1-2; D unresolved. Trimming pared 6 bases from V and 8 bases from J, leaving 19 bases between. The CDR3 is 14 residues long. Germline V CDR1 and CDR2: MDHEN, SYDVKM. This chain's CDR3 is CASRREEMLGGYTF. The CDR3 coding sequence is TGTGCCAGCAGACGTGAAGAAATGTTAGGGGGCTACACCTTC.

The chain couples TRBV6-5 to TRBJ1-5, with TRBD1 identical over 9 bases. Germline lookup yields CDR1 MNHEY and CDR2 SVGAGI. V was pared by 6 bases and J by 7 bases, with 10 bases of the junction left unmatched. The CDR3 contains 15 residues. For the CDR3, the DNA is TGTGCCAGCAGCGAAACAGGGGGCATCGGCCAGCCCCAGCATTTT. It specifies CASSETGGIGQPQHF.

The V gene is TRBV10-3, the J gene TRBJ1-3, with TRBD1 as a possible D gene (6 bases). Trimming shortened V by 4 bases and J by 0 bases, and 10 bases separated the two germline ends. The CDR3 consists of 15 residues. The V gene's germline CDR1 is ENHRY and CDR2 SYGVKD. CDR3 in amino acids: CAISGQARSGNTIYF. CDR3 bases: TGTGCCATCAGTGGACAGGCCCGCTCTGGAAACACCATATATTTT.

A word on this clonotype: This may be a read error: a much more frequent sequence differs by one nucleotide. The CDR3 DNA follows: TGTGCCAGCAGCTTATCCGAGGAGCAGCCCCAGCATTTT. This translates into CASSLSEEQPQHF. The rearrangement joins TRBV7-6 to TRBJ1-5; D remains unclear. The V end was cut by 2 bases, the J end by 7 bases, with 9 bases between. The CDR3 is 13 amino acids. The V gene's germline CDR1 is SGHVS and CDR2 FNYEAQ.

This sequence joins TRBV27 and TRBJ2-7; 7 bases are a match to TRBD1. The V segment lost 5 bases and the J segment 2 bases; nucleotides outside the gene matches: 12. CDR1 is MNHEY, CDR2 SMNVEV, per germline (reference sequence). This CDR3 spans 16 amino acids. The CDR3 is CASSVQTGTETYEQYF. CDR3 nucleotides: TGTGCCAGCAGTGTCCAGACCGGGACAGAGACCTACGAGCAGTACTTC.

This chain connects TRBV7-9 to TRBJ1-1; 7 bases are shared with TRBD1. Germline V gene sequence: CDR1 SEHNR, CDR2 FQNEAQ (reference sequence). The CDR3 is 11 amino acids. V shed 5 bases, J shed 11 bases, and the junction held 5 bases outside the gene matches. Written as DNA, the CDR3 is TGTGCCAGCAGCCTAAAGACAGGGGCTTTCTTT. It yields the protein CASSLKTGAFF.

In its sample, this clonotype was seen a few times. CDR3 amino acids: CASSFAPRAANYGYTF. CDR3 nucleotides: TGTGCCAGCAGCTTCGCCCCAAGGGCGGCTAACTATGGCTACACCTTC. This chain connects TRBV12-3 or TRBV12-4 to TRBJ1-2; D is undetermined. Deletions cut 6 bases from V and 0 bases from J, with 17 bases between. This CDR3 comprises 16 residues.

The chain employs TRBV10-3 and TRBJ2-1; 9 bases are a match to TRBD2. This CDR3 is built from 15 residues. In germline, CDR1 is ENHRY, CDR2 SYGVKD. The ends lost 6 bases at V and 9 bases at J; junction bases unmatched: 12. The DNA for the CDR3 is TGTGCCATCAGCTCTCGCGGGGGGGCCGGGGTTGAGCAGTTCTTC. Encoded protein: CAISSRGGAGVEQFF.

The V and J genes are TRBV5-6 and TRBJ2-4; D not resolved. Deletions cut 6 bases from V and 0 bases from J, with 4 bases between. The CDR3 runs 12 residues. Germline values: CDR1 SGHDT, CDR2 YYEEEE. The CDR3 loop reads CASNQAKNIQYF. CDR3 sequence (DNA): TGTGCCAGCAACCAAGCCAAAAACATTCAGTACTTC.

The genes are TRBV27 and TRBJ1-6, with 7 bases fitting TRBD1. This CDR3 is 14 amino acids long. Germline V CDR1 and CDR2: MNHEY, SMNVEV (reference sequence). Trimming took 11 bases from V and 9 from J; bases not matched to a gene: 13. CDR3 DNA sequence: TGTGCCCGTTACCCCGGGACAGCATCTTCACCCCTCCACTTT. Residues: CARYPGTASSPLHF.

This clonotype was detected a few times. The rearrangement links TRBV7-8 to TRBJ1-4, with D tentatively TRBD1 (6 bases). V lost 9 bases to trimming and J lost 6 bases, with 26 bases between them. The CDR3 covers 17 residues. Per germline, CDR1 SGHVS and CDR2 FQNEAQ. CDR3 DNA sequence: TGTGCCAGTAGGGCGGGGGGGCGCCTTAAGGGGGATGAAAAACTGTTTTTT. Amino acids: CASRAGGRLKGDEKLFF.

This chain connects TRBV6-6 to TRBJ1-3, with no clear D. Trimming pared 2 bases from V and 0 bases from J, leaving 8 bases between. CDR1 is MNHNY, CDR2 SVGAGI, per germline (reference sequence). This CDR3 comprises 15 residues. This CDR3 is CASSYISLSGNTIYF. CDR3 DNA sequence: TGTGCCAGCAGTTACATTAGCCTCTCTGGAAACACCATATATTTT.

V gene TRBV19 combines with J gene TRBJ1-5, with TRBD1 matching over 10 bases. Per germline, CDR1 LNHDA and CDR2 SQIVND (reference sequence). The CDR3 covers 15 residues. Losses at the gene ends were 7 bases for V and 5 bases for J; bases not matched to a gene: 8. CDR3 in amino acids: CASIIGTGVDQPQHF. CDR3 sequence (DNA): TGTGCCAGTATTATCGGGACAGGGGTGGATCAGCCCCAGCATTTT.

The chain is built from TRBV6-6 and TRBJ1-2; no reliable D call. V lost 1 base to trimming and J lost 5 bases, with 23 bases between them. The germline V gene encodes CDR1 MNHNY and CDR2 SVGAGI (reference sequence). CDR3 length equals 18 residues. The CDR3 here is CASSYYPSDQVRYYGYTF. CDR3 bases: TGTGCCAGCAGTTACTACCCAAGCGATCAGGTCCGCTATTATGGCTACACCTTC.

This clonotype was seen a few times. V and J are TRBV25-1 and TRBJ2-6; no firm D call. Trimming left V 8 bases short and J 11 bases short, with 10 bases between. There are 11 residues in the CDR3. Germline V gene sequence: CDR1 MGHDK, CDR2 SYGVNS. This chain's CDR3 is CASGFIDVLTF. CDR3 sequence (DNA): TGTGCCAGCGGGTTTATAGACGTCCTGACTTTC.

The V call is TRBV7-2, the J call TRBJ1-2; no reliable D call. The CDR3 runs to 12 residues. With 2 bases removed from V and 14 bases from J, the gap between germline ends came to 15 bases. Per germline, CDR1 SGHTA and CDR2 FQGNSA. Here the CDR3 reads CASSLNGQGQTF. The CDR3 DNA reads as TGTGCCAGCAGCTTAAATGGGCAAGGCCAAACCTTC.